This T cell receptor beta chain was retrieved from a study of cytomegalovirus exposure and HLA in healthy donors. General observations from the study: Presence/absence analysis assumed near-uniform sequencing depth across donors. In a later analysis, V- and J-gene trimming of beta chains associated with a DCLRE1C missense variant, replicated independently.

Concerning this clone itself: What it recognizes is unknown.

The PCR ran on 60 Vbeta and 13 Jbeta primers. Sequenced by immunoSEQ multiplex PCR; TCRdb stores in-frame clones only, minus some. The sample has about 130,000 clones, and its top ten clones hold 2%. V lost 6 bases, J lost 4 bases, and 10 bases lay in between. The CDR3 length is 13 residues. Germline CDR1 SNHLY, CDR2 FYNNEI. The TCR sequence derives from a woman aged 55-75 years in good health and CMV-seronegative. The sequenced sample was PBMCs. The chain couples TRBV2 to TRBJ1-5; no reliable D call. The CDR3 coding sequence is TGTGCCAGCAGGCCCGGGAGGAATCAGCCCCAGCATTTT. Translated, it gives CASRPGRNQPQHF.